Shown below are 12 T cell receptor beta chains from a single sample sequenced in a study of molecular identifiers for immune sequencing clone quantification. In TCRdb, the PCR reads were re-called with MiXCR into one record per CDR3 protein. The sample yields 70,000 to 95,000 distinct CDR3 sequences, under 20% seen once. Sequencing input: naive CD8+ T cells from blood, with Jurkat cell RNA spiked in. Sample subset: FACS-sorted CD8+CD4-CCR7+CD45RA+ naive T cells. These receptor sequences come from a human donor in good health. Some libraries in this study had Jurkat cell RNA spiked in.

This clonotype has at least ten counts. This sequence joins TRBV11-2 and TRBJ2-3; 7 bases are a match to TRBD1. The germline gives CDR1 SGHAT, CDR2 FQNNGV. The J segment lost 4 bases and the V segment lost 1 base, leaving 5 bases of the junction unmatched. This CDR3 is built from 15 residues. The CDR3 region is CASSLGQGRSDTQYF. In DNA form, the CDR3 reads TGTGCCAGCAGCTTAGGACAGGGTCGGTCAGATACGCAGTATTTT.

With respect to this clonotype: This may be a read error, as it is one base from a much larger clone. The chain uses TRBV5-6 and TRBJ2-2; no clear D gene. Germline CDR1 SGHDT, CDR2 YYEEEE. The CDR3 has 12 amino acids. In nucleotides, the CDR3 is TGTGCCAACAGCTCCGCGTCCCGGGAGCTGTTTTTT. This sequence encodes CANSSASRELFF.

This clonotype has at least ten counts. V and J are TRBV15 and TRBJ1-1; no clear D. CDR3 length equals 16 residues. Germline V gene lookup returns CDR1 LNHNV and CDR2 YYDKDF (reference sequence). V lost 0 bases to trimming and J lost 4 bases, with 15 bases between them. The CDR3 DNA follows: TGTGCCACCAGCAGAGATACCTCAGGCCGGGGCACTGAAGCTTTCTTT. Translating it yields CATSRDTSGRGTEAFF.

At least ten counts were recorded for this clonotype. This chain connects TRBV7-9 to TRBJ1-1; the D is unclear. Germline CDR1 SEHNR, CDR2 FQNEAQ (reference sequence). Between the trimmed V and J ends, which lost 6 bases and 6 bases, there was a span of 17 bases. This CDR3 is built from 14 residues. The CDR3 spells CASSSGSMGPEAFF. The CDR3, as DNA: TGTGCCAGCAGTTCCGGGAGTATGGGCCCTGAAGCTTTCTTT.

In this sample, this clonotype turned up many times. The V call is TRBV7-9, the J call TRBJ2-3, with 9 bases aligning to TRBD2. The CDR3 totals 16 residues. J gave up 4 bases and V 1 base, and 6 bases lay outside the gene matches. Germline loops: CDR1 SEHNR, CDR2 FQNEAQ (reference sequence). The CDR3 DNA sequence: TGTGCCAGCAGCTTAGTAGGCGGGGGGGCCCCAGATACGCAGTATTTT. This codes for CASSLVGGGAPDTQYF.

Ten or more counts support this clonotype. The chain uses TRBV3-2 and TRBJ2-3; TRBD2, the table's D call, lacks a check against the DNA. TRBV3-2 represents a pseudogene. The CDR3 totals 14 residues. In nucleotides, the CDR3 is TGTGCCAGCAGCCAAGAAGTACCCCTCCCTACGCAGTATTTT. The encoded protein is CASSQEVPLPTQYF.

The chain couples TRBV4-1 to TRBJ2-7; 8 nucleotides match TRBD1. Germline CDR1 reads MGHRA; CDR2 reads YSYEKL. The CDR3 is 16 residues long. J lost 3 bases, V lost 3 bases, and 10 bases had no gene match. The CDR3, as DNA: TGCGCCAGCAGCCATGGTTCCGGGACAGGATACTACGAGCAGTACTTC. Translation gives CASSHGSGTGYYEQYF.

This clonotype occurred many times. J is TRBJ2-2 and V is TRBV7-9; 10 nucleotides agree with TRBD2. The CDR3 loop spans 18 amino acids. V gave up 1 base and J gave up 3 bases; unmatched junction bases: 8. Germline values: CDR1 SEHNR, CDR2 FQNEAQ (reference sequence). Written as DNA, the CDR3 is TGTGCCAGCAGCTTAGGGAGTAGCGGGAGGTTCGACACCGGGGAGCTGTTTTTT. Translated, it gives CASSLGSSGRFDTGELFF.

This clonotype was counted many times. The rearrangement uses TRBV28 and TRBJ2-3, with D tentatively TRBD1 or TRBD2 (7 bases each). CDR1 is MDHEN and CDR2 is SYDVKM in the germline V gene. V shed 8 bases and J shed 3 bases, with 30 bases lying between them. The CDR3 length is 19 residues. The CDR3, as DNA: TGTGCCAGCCACGGGGAGGGGGCAGCACTCCAAATCGCAACAGATACGCAGTATTTT. Translated, it gives CASHGEGAALQIATDTQYF. Full variable domain (missing parts from reference TRBV28 and TRBJ2-3): DVKVTQSSRYLVKRTGEKVFLECVQDMDHENMFWYRQDPGLGLRLIYFSYDVKMKEKGDIPEGYSVSREKKERFSLILESASTNQTSMYLCASHGEGAALQIATDTQYFGPGTRLTVL.

This clonotype was counted many times. The chain uses TRBV12-3 or TRBV12-4 and TRBJ1-5, with 8 bases matching TRBD1. The CDR3 length is 17 residues. Trimming took 5 bases from V and 7 from J; bases not matched to a gene: 16. The CDR3 region is CASSRTRTGQFEQPQHF. In DNA form, the CDR3 reads TGTGCCAGCAGTAGAACTCGGACAGGGCAATTTGAGCAGCCCCAGCATTTT.

The chain employs TRBV28 and TRBJ2-1; D may correspond to TRBD1 or TRBD2 (5 bases each). Germline values: CDR1 MDHEN, CDR2 SYDVKM. The CDR3 covers 14 residues. V was clipped by 6 bases and J by 6 bases, with 15 bases between them. The CDR3 reads CASRPVGAFNEQFF. The CDR3 nucleotides read TGTGCCAGCAGGCCCGTCGGGGCGTTCAATGAGCAGTTCTTC. Complete variable domain (other parts from reference TRBV28 and TRBJ2-1): DVKVTQSSRYLVKRTGEKVFLECVQDMDHENMFWYRQDPGLGLRLIYFSYDVKMKEKGDIPEGYSVSREKKERFSLILESASTNQTSMYLCASRPVGAFNEQFFGPGTRLTVL.

In this sample, this clonotype turned up many times. The chain uses TRBV4-3 and TRBJ1-3; weak D call: TRBD1 (6 bases). V shed 0 bases and J shed 6 bases, with 15 bases lying between them. CDR1 is LGHNA, CDR2 YSLEER, per germline. The CDR3 has 16 amino acids. CDR3 DNA: TGCGCCAGCAGCCAAGATTTGGGGGGGCCGGAAAACACCATATATTTT. This sequence encodes CASSQDLGGPENTIYF.